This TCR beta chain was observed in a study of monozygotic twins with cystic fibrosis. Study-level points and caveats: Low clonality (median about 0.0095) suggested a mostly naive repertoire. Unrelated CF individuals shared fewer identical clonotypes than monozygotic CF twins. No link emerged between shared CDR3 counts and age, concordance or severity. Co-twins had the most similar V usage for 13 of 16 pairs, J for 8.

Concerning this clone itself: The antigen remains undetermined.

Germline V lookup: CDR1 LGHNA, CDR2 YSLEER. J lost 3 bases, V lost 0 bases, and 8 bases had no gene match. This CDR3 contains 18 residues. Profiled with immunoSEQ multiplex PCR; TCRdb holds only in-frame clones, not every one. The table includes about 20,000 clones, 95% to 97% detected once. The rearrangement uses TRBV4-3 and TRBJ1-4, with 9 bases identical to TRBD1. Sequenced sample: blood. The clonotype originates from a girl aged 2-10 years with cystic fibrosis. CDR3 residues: CASSQEVYRGLSNEKLFF. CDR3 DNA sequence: TGCGCCAGCAGCCAAGAGGTATACAGGGGGCTTTCTAATGAAAAACTGTTTTTT.